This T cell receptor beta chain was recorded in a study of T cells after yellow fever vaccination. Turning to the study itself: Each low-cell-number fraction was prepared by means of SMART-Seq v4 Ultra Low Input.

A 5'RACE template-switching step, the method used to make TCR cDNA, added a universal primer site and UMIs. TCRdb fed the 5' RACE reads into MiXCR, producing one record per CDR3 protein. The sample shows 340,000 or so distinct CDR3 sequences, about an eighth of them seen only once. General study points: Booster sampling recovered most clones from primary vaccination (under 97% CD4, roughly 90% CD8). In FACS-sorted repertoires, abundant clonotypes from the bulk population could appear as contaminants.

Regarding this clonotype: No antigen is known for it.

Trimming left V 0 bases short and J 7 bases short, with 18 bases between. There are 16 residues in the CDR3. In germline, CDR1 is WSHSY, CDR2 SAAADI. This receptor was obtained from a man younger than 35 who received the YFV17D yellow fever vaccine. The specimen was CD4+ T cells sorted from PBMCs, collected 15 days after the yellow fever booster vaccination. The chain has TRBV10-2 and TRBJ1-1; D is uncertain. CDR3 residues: CASSESSSLPAVEAFF. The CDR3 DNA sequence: TGCGCCAGCAGTGAGTCGAGTTCTCTCCCCGCGGTTGAAGCTTTCTTT.